Sequencing of this T cell receptor beta chain was carried out in a study of blood T cells in healthy people across ages. Extraction of total RNA produced a minimum of 6 micrograms from each sample. The CDR3 is 16 amino acids. Trimming at V came to 1 base and at J to 5 bases, leaving 8 bases not matched to a gene. The germline V gene has CDR1 SGHAT and CDR2 FQNNGV. Findings and limits, study-wide: A greater number of naive CD4+ cells and higher diversity distinguished long-lived donors from aged donors.

Points on this clonotype: Its antigen is not known.

Alongside a J-beta primer mix, a sample-barcoded 5' primer served in a second PCR lasting roughly 6 to 12 cycles. Researchers report that a template-switch adaptor with 12 random nucleotides tagged each cDNA molecule. TCRdb used MiXCR to reprocess the 5' RACE reads, holding one entry per CDR3 protein. Among approximately 1.5 million distinct CDR3 sequences listed, about 35% were seen once. The chain uses TRBV11-2 and TRBJ2-5; 9 nucleotides agree with TRBD2. The source of this sequence is a woman younger than 45 in good health. Sequencing was performed on blood. The chain's CDR3 is CASSLGLAGNGETQYF. DNA for the CDR3: TGTGCCAGCAGCTTAGGGCTAGCGGGGAATGGGGAGACCCAGTACTTC.